This TCR beta chain is from a study of technical replicates of blood from a handful of donors. Details on this clone: One end of the junction varies from germline; a read error may be responsible.

Assay used: immunoSEQ multiplex PCR; TCRdb lists only in-frame clones, some missing. The sample has more than 60,000 clones, roughly 93% seen once. CDR1 is SNHLY and CDR2 is FYNNEI in the germline V gene. The CDR3 spans 14 residues. Sequences were obtained from T cells isolated from PBMCs. This sequence joins TRBV2 and TRBJ1-5, with D perhaps matching TRBD1 (5 bases). The clonotype was recovered from a human donor in good health. CDR3 nucleotide sequence: TGTGCCAGCAGTGCGGGGGGAAGCAGTCAGCCCCAGCATTTT. Protein product: CASSAGGSSQPQHF.